This T cell receptor beta chain came from a study of CD8+ T cells in alopecia areata. Specified treatment: oral pan-JAK inhibitor, 5-10 mg twice daily. Lesional scalp punch biopsies and peripheral blood came from alopecia areata patients. As regards this clone: Its antigen is currently unknown.

As the sequencing template, cDNA was produced by extracting RNA and reverse transcribing it. The protocol was immunoSEQ multiplex PCR, while the TCRdb copy is restricted to in-frame clones and leaves out a portion. The table lists roughly 100,000 clones, just under 60% of them singletons. Whole-study findings and limits: In lesional scalp, particularly from alopecia totalis/universalis, clonality was higher than in normal scalp.

CDR3 length equals 13 residues. Germline lookup yields CDR1 SGHRS and CDR2 YFSETQ. Deletions cut 2 bases from V and 3 bases from J, with 8 bases between. The sequence came from a human donor with alopecia areata. The material sequenced was CD8+ T cells sorted from blood, taken at roughly week 55, from a patient treated with tofacitinib. V is TRBV5-1 and J is TRBJ1-2, with D unresolved. The CDR3 DNA reads as TGCGCCAGCAGCTTTCATACGGACTATGGCTACACCTTC. This codes for CASSFHTDYGYTF.